This T cell receptor (beta chain) came from a study of shared clonotypes between healthy human individuals. TCRdb's table, derived via immunoSEQ multiplex PCR, lists solely in-frame clones and lacks some. The repertoire holds about 2 million clones, with approximately 94% as singletons. CDR1 and CDR2 from the germline V gene are SNHLY and FYNNEI. Trimming removed 6 bases from V and 2 bases from J, with 17 bases in between. The CDR3 is 15 residues long. Positively selected for CCR7, the CD45RO-negative cells used as naive CD8 cells excluded terminally differentiated effector memory CD45RA+ cells. The TCR was taken from a man younger than 35 in good health. The rearrangement uses TRBV2 and TRBJ2-7; perhaps TRBD2 as D (6 bases). What was sequenced was naive CD8+ T cells sorted from blood. This CDR3 reads CASSDRGTTPYEQYF. CDR3 nucleotides: TGTGCCAGCAGCGACCGGGGGACCACCCCCTACGAGCAGTACTTC.